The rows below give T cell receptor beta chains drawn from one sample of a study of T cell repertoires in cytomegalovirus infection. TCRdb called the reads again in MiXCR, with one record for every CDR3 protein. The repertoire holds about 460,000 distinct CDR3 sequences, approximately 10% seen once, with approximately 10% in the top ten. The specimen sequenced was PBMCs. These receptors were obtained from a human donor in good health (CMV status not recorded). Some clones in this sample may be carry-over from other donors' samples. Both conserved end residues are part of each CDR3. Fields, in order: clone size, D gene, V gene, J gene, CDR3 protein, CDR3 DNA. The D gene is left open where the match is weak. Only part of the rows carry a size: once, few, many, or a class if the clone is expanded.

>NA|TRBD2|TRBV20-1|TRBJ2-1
CSARGYLGLAGEGSYNEQFF
TGCAGTGCTAGAGGTTATTTAGGACTAGCGGGAGAAGGATCCTACAATGAGCAGTTCTTC
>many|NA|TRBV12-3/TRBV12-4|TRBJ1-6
CASSPGQRRGSPLHF
TGTGCCAGCAGCCCGGGGCAGAGGAGAGGTTCACCCCTCCACTTT
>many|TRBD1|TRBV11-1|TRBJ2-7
CASSLADRGPQYF
TGTGCCAGCAGCTTAGCGGACAGGGGACCCCAGTACTTC
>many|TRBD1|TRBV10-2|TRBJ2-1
CASGHRDRGYNEQFF
TGCGCCAGCGGACACCGGGACAGGGGCTACAATGAGCAGTTCTTC
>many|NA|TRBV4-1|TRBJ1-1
CASSQDTSQGPTEAFF
TGCGCCAGCAGCCAAGATACATCCCAGGGGCCCACTGAAGCTTTCTTT
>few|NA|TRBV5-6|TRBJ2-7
CASSLAVYEQYF
TGTGCCAGCAGCTTGGCCGTGTACGAGCAGTACTTC
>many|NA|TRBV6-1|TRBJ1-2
CASKPSGTSGYTF
TGTGCCAGCAAACCATCAGGGACGAGCGGCTACACCTTC
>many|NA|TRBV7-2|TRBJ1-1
CASFTLRGTEAFF
TGTGCCAGCTTCACGTTGAGGGGCACTGAAGCTTTCTTT
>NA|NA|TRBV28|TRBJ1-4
CASSIPGSHRATNEKLFF
TGTGCCAGCAGTATACCGGGCTCTCACAGGGCAACTAATGAAAAACTGTTTTTT
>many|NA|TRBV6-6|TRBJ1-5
CASSYVGWSNQPQHF
TGTGCCAGCAGTTACGTGGGTTGGAGCAATCAGCCCCAGCATTTT
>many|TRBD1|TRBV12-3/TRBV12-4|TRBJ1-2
CASRGRDSHRRVYGYTF
TGTGCCAGCAGGGGAAGGGACAGCCATCGCCGGGTCTATGGCTACACCTTC
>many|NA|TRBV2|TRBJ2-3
CASSESRVGDTQYF
TGTGCCAGCAGTGAATCCCGGGTTGGAGATACGCAGTATTTT
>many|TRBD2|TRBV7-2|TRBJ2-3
CASSLETSGAPDTQYF
TGTGCCAGCAGCTTAGAGACTAGCGGGGCCCCAGATACGCAGTATTTT
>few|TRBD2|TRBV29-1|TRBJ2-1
CSGGRAGVYNEQFF
TGCAGCGGCGGACGAGCGGGAGTCTACAATGAGCAGTTCTTC
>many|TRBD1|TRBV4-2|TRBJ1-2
CASSQERWAGGHGYTF
TGTGCCAGCAGCCAAGAGAGGTGGGCAGGGGGCCATGGCTACACCTTC
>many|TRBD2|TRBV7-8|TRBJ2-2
CASSLEREWVFTGELFF
TGTGCCAGCAGCTTGGAGCGGGAGTGGGTTTTCACCGGGGAGCTGTTTTTT